This is a list of T cell receptor beta chains from one sample in a study of a mutant IDH1 vaccine in newly diagnosed glioma. Assay: immunoSEQ multiplex PCR; the TCRdb copy retains only in-frame clones and omits some. Of around 52,000 clones in the sample, around 89% were seen once. These receptors have no identified antigens. Sequenced here: PBMCs, sampled from a glioma patient whose treatment included an IDH1 peptide vaccine. All receptors derive from a woman aged 40-49 years with glioma. Both conserved end residues are part of each CDR3. Fields, in order: D gene, clone size, V gene, J gene, CDR3 DNA, CDR3 protein. D genes are given only for firm matches. Part of the rows lack a size; the others show once, few, many or a class for expanded clones.

>TRBD2|NA|TRBV6-1|TRBJ2-7
TGTGCCAGCGGCGATAATAGCGGGAGAGCGTACGAGCAGTACTTC
CASGDNSGRAYEQYF
>TRBD1|NA|TRBV2|TRBJ1-3
TGTGCCAGCAGCCCGACAGGGTCTGGAAACACCATATATTTT
CASSPTGSGNTIYF
>NA|once|TRBV2|TRBJ1-1
TGTGCCAGCACAGGGCAGATCAACACTGAAGCTTTCTTT
CASTGQINTEAFF
>NA|NA|TRBV4-1|TRBJ1-3
TGCGCCAGCAGCCAACCTAACAGGGCTGGAAACACCATATATTTT
CASSQPNRAGNTIYF
>NA|NA|TRBV5-8|TRBJ1-1
TGTGCCAGCAGCCAGGCCTGGGGGCAAGTCACTGAAGCTTTCTTT
CASSQAWGQVTEAFF
>NA|NA|TRBV6-5|TRBJ2-7
TGTGCCAGCAGTCCTAACGGGGGCAGGTTGGGCGAGCAGTACTTC
CASSPNGGRLGEQYF
>NA|NA|TRBV4-3|TRBJ2-1
TGCGCCAGCAGCCAAGCCCGACGGGGCTCCTACAATGAGCAGTTCTTC
CASSQARRGSYNEQFF
>NA|NA|TRBV21-1|TRBJ1-2
TGTGCCAGCAGCAAGGAAGGGAACTATGGCTACACCTTC
CASSKEGNYGYTF
>NA|NA|TRBV4-1|TRBJ1-1
TGCGCCAGCAGCCAGACCGGGACACAGAACACTGAAGCTTTCTTT
CASSQTGTQNTEAFF
>NA|NA|TRBV5-8|TRBJ1-2
TGTGCCAGCAGCTTGGTGCCGGGCCGGGGCTACACCTTC
CASSLVPGRGYTF
>TRBD1|NA|TRBV28|TRBJ1-4
TGTGCCAGCAGTTTATGGGACGGACAGGGGAGCGAAAAACTGTTTTTT
CASSLWDGQGSEKLFF
>NA|NA|TRBV7-2|TRBJ2-2
TGTGCCAGCAGCTTAGAATGGAACACCGGGGAGCTGTTTTTT
CASSLEWNTGELFF
>TRBD2|NA|TRBV2|TRBJ2-3
TGTGCCAGCAGTGTAAGCGGGAGTCCCTCCGATACGCAGTATTTT
CASSVSGSPSDTQYF
>TRBD2|NA|TRBV6-5|TRBJ2-3
TGTGCCAGCAGTTTGGGACGGGAGGCCACAGATACGCAGTATTTT
CASSLGREATDTQYF
>NA|NA|TRBV10-3|TRBJ1-6
TGTGCCATCAGTGAGTCATCATTGAAGGTAGAGCAGTCTGGGCAACATTCACCCCTCCACTTT
CAISESSLKVEQSGQHSPLHF